Below, 17 T cell receptor beta chains from the same sample are listed, as sequenced in a study of vaccination and CD4 T cells after COVID-19. Sequenced with the Oncomine TCR Beta short-read assay was DNA taken from cultured CD4+ T cells. TCRdb redid the calling of the PCR reads with MiXCR, one entry per CDR3 protein. Of about 16,000 distinct CDR3 sequences listed, around 52% are singletons. Antigens of these TCRs are unknown. Indicated treatment: approximately nine-day PBMC culture with coronavirus spike peptide pools or control peptides (ViraFEST assay). Sequenced here: CD4+ T cells from blood, cultured in vitro, sampled before SARS-CoV-2 vaccination. The source is a human donor who had recovered from COVID-19.

This clonotype was counted only a few times. The chain is built from TRBV20-1 and TRBJ1-5; D unclear. The CDR3 length is 12 residues. Trimming pared 7 bases from V and 2 bases from J, leaving 9 bases between. The germline CDR1 and CDR2 sequences are DFQATT and SNEGSKA (reference sequence). The chain's CDR3 is CSVWGGNQPQHF. DNA for the CDR3: TGCAGTGTTTGGGGAGGCAATCAGCCCCAGCATTTT.

The chain carries TRBV20-1 and TRBJ1-5, with a possible D match to TRBD1 (5 bases). Per germline, CDR1 DFQATT and CDR2 SNEGSKA (reference sequence). The CDR3 length is 13 residues. The V end was cut by 6 bases, the J end by 0 bases, with 9 bases between. The CDR3 region has the DNA TGCAGTGCAGGGGCCTATAGCAATCAGCCCCAGCATTTT. Protein product: CSAGAYSNQPQHF.

The chain recombines TRBV7-9 with TRBJ2-2; the D gene is possibly TRBD2 (5 bases). CDR3 length: 15 residues. Trimming left V 0 bases short and J 6 bases short, with 11 bases between. The V gene's germline CDR1 is SEHNR and CDR2 FQNEAQ (reference sequence). This CDR3 reads CASSLALRDAGELFF. The CDR3 DNA is TGTGCCAGCAGCTTAGCTCTCCGGGATGCCGGGGAGCTGTTTTTT. The variable domain in full, completed from reference TRBV7-9 and TRBJ2-2, reads DTGVSQNPRHKITKRGQNVTFRCDPISEHNRLYWYRQTLGQGPEFLTYFQNEAQLEKSRLLSDRFSAERPKGSFSTLEIQRTEQGDSAMYLCASSLALRDAGELFFGEGSRLTVL.

V and J are TRBV29-1 and TRBJ1-1; tentatively, D is TRBD1 (5 bases). CDR1 is SQVTM, CDR2 ANQGSEA, per germline. The CDR3 is made up of 13 amino acids. Trimming took 6 bases from V and 6 from J, leaving 17 bases between them. CDR3 sequence (DNA): TGCAGCGTATGGGCCGGGACTGGCGCTGAAGCTTTCTTT. Translating gives CSVWAGTGAEAFF.

This clonotype was counted a few times. The chain employs TRBV5-4 and TRBJ1-2; D ambiguous. The ends were cut back, 4 bases at V and 8 bases at J, with 15 bases in the middle. CDR1 is SGHNT and CDR2 is YYREEE in the germline V gene (reference sequence). This CDR3 has 13 amino acids. In nucleotides, the CDR3 is TGTGCCAGCAGCATCGGGTCCTTCCGGGGCTACACCTTC. It specifies CASSIGSFRGYTF.

CDR3: CASSLVTSGAYEQYF. CDR3 DNA sequence: TGTGCCAGCAGCTTAGTGACTAGCGGAGCCTACGAGCAGTACTTC. The J gene is TRBJ2-7, the V gene TRBV7-6, with 9 bases that match TRBD2. The V gene end was trimmed by 1 base and the J gene end by 2 bases; junction bases not matched to a gene: 3. The CDR3 runs to 15 residues. The germline CDR1 and CDR2 sequences are SGHVS and FNYEAQ.

The chain carries TRBV7-8 and TRBJ1-5; D is possibly TRBD1 (5 bases). Germline-derived CDR1 and CDR2 are SGHVS and FQNEAQ. Trimming removed 2 bases from V and 7 bases from J, with 24 bases in between. CDR3 size: 18 residues. The CDR3 DNA follows: TGTGCCAGCAGCTTATATACGTCGGGCAGGGTCCTAGGGCAGCCCCAGCATTTT. Translation: CASSLYTSGRVLGQPQHF.

This clonotype was seen a few times. The V call is TRBV20-1, the J call TRBJ1-2; the D gene is possibly TRBD1 (5 bases). Per germline, CDR1 DFQATT and CDR2 SNEGSKA (reference sequence). V lost 0 bases and J 4 bases, leaving 12 bases between the germline ends. There are 14 residues in the CDR3. CDR3 residues: CSAREYGGGYGYTF. CDR3 coding DNA: TGCAGTGCTAGAGAGTACGGGGGGGGCTATGGCTACACCTTC.

V usage is TRBV20-1 and J usage is TRBJ2-1; 8 bases match TRBD1. V lost 5 bases, J lost 3 bases, and 9 bases stayed unmatched. The germline V gene encodes CDR1 DFQATT and CDR2 SNEGSKA (reference sequence). The CDR3 covers 15 residues. CDR3 loop: CSAPLLGTGYNEQFF. DNA for the CDR3: TGCAGTGCTCCCCTCCTGGGGACAGGCTACAATGAGCAGTTCTTC.

The chain uses TRBV10-3 and TRBJ2-7; 7 bases agree with TRBD1. Trimming cost V 8 bases and J 4 bases; bases outside gene matches: 5. The V gene's germline CDR1 is ENHRY and CDR2 SYGVKD. The CDR3 is 12 amino acids. The CDR3, as DNA: TGTGCCATCGGGACAGATCTATACGAGCAGTACTTC. The encoded protein is CAIGTDLYEQYF.

The genes are TRBV7-3 and TRBJ1-1; D is undetermined. CDR1 is SGHTA and CDR2 is FQGTGA in the germline V gene. Trimming cost V 6 bases and J 2 bases, with 10 bases left between them. This CDR3 spans 13 amino acids. In nucleotides, the CDR3 is TGTGCCAGCAGTACCTCAATCAACACTGAAGCTTTCTTT. Translated: CASSTSINTEAFF.

The chain joins TRBV2 to TRBJ2-3, with a tentative D call TRBD1 (5 bases). The CDR3 has 16 residues. Germline V gene sequence: CDR1 SNHLY, CDR2 FYNNEI. The V end lost 6 bases, the J end lost 0 bases, and 16 bases lay between the germline ends. The CDR3 region is CASRKGSGTSTDTQYF. CDR3 nucleotides: TGTGCCAGCAGGAAGGGGTCTGGAACTAGCACAGATACGCAGTATTTT.

This clonotype was seen only a few times. This sequence joins TRBV6-1 and TRBJ2-6; no clear D gene. The germline V gene encodes CDR1 MNHNS and CDR2 SASEGT. The CDR3 covers 14 residues. The V gene lost 6 bases and the J gene lost 1 base, with 7 bases spanning the gap. CDR3 protein: CASSPWSGANVLTF. The CDR3 DNA reads TGTGCCAGCAGCCCGTGGTCTGGGGCCAACGTCCTGACTTTC.

The J gene is TRBJ1-2, the V gene TRBV15, with a weak D call TRBD1 (6 bases). Per the germline V gene, CDR1 is LNHNV and CDR2 is YYDKDF (reference sequence). The CDR3 is 15 residues long. V dropped 4 bases and J dropped 2 bases, with 14 bases sitting between them. The chain's CDR3 is CATSNTGNLNYGYTF. The DNA for the CDR3 is TGTGCCACCAGCAATACAGGGAACTTGAACTATGGCTACACCTTC.

V gene TRBV20-1 combines with J gene TRBJ2-1; TRBD1 is a possible D gene (5 bases). V was shortened by 4 bases and J by 14 bases, with 18 bases between the two germline ends. This CDR3 contains 12 residues. CDR1 and CDR2 (germline): DFQATT, SNEGSKA (reference sequence). The chain's CDR3 is CSAKAGHLKKFF. Written as DNA, the CDR3 is TGCAGTGCTAAAGCTGGACATCTAAAGAAGTTCTTC.

This clonotype was detected a few times. The chain uses TRBV25-1 and TRBJ2-6; perhaps TRBD1 as D (6 bases). Germline V gene lookup returns CDR1 MGHDK and CDR2 SYGVNS. Trimming shortened V by 5 bases and J by 4 bases, and 9 bases separated the two germline ends. This CDR3 has 14 residues. CDR3 amino acids: CASSTGSGANVLTF. Here the CDR3 DNA reads TGTGCCAGCAGTACAGGGTCCGGGGCCAACGTCCTGACTTTC.

This clonotype has just a few counts. This sequence joins TRBV7-2 and TRBJ1-6, with 11 nucleotides matching TRBD1. The length of the CDR3 is 16 residues. The germline gives CDR1 SGHTA, CDR2 FQGNSA. Trimming removed 5 bases from V and 7 bases from J; junction bases left unmatched: 7. DNA of the CDR3: TGTGCCAGCAGCCAGACAGGACAGGGGGCGAATTCACCCCTCCACTTT. It specifies CASSQTGQGANSPLHF.